One sample yielded the 5 T cell receptor beta chains listed below, sequenced in a study of T-cell memory formation after mild COVID-19. TCRdb independently ran MiXCR on the 5' RACE reads; one entry per CDR3 protein. The sample includes around 200,000 distinct CDR3 sequences, approximately 17% of them seen just once. Source material: PBMCs or a T cell subset sorted from them (not recorded which). The receptors shown here come from a young man who had mild COVID-19 (a few samples of this study predate the infection). Cell type and time point are not known.

V is TRBV15 and J is TRBJ2-3; D not resolved. V lost 0 bases, J lost 2 bases, and 6 bases lay in between. The CDR3 is 14 amino acids. Germline V gene sequence: CDR1 LNHNV, CDR2 YYDKDF (reference sequence). The CDR3 DNA reads as TGTGCCACCAGCAGAGATACTCTCACAGATACGCAGTATTTT. Translating gives CATSRDTLTDTQYF.

The chain carries TRBV3-1 and TRBJ2-3; possibly TRBD2 for D (6 bases). Trimming removed 3 bases at V and 4 bases at J, with 14 bases between. There are 15 residues in the CDR3. Germline V lookup: CDR1 LGHDT, CDR2 YNNKEL (reference sequence). The CDR3 protein is CASSHYGGTADTQYF. In DNA, the CDR3 is TGTGCCAGCAGCCATTATGGGGGGACGGCAGATACGCAGTATTTT.

The J gene is TRBJ2-7, the V gene TRBV5-1; maybe TRBD2 (5 bases). Looked up from germline, CDR1 is SGHRS and CDR2 is YFSETQ. This CDR3 has 12 residues. With 3 bases removed from V and 6 bases from J, the gap between germline ends came to 10 bases. The CDR3, as DNA: TGCGCCAGCAGCTGGACTTTAGGCGAGCAGTACTTC. The encoded protein is CASSWTLGEQYF.

This clonotype occurred a few times. This chain connects TRBV12-3 or TRBV12-4 to TRBJ2-2, with D perhaps TRBD2 (7 bases). The CDR3 runs 15 residues. V shed 7 bases and J shed 7 bases, with 19 bases lying between them. The CDR3 region is CASTPLGGGFGELFF. DNA of the CDR3: TGTGCCAGCACCCCTTTGGGGGGGGGCTTCGGGGAGCTGTTTTTT.

The chain has TRBV5-1 and TRBJ2-3, with 12 bases that match TRBD2. Trimming at V came to 4 bases and at J to 6 bases, leaving 6 bases not matched to a gene. Germline V gene sequence: CDR1 SGHRS, CDR2 YFSETQ. CDR3 length: 15 residues. The CDR3 DNA follows: TGCGCCAGCAGCACTAGCGGGGGGCCTCCGGATACGCAGTATTTT. Translating gives CASSTSGGPPDTQYF.